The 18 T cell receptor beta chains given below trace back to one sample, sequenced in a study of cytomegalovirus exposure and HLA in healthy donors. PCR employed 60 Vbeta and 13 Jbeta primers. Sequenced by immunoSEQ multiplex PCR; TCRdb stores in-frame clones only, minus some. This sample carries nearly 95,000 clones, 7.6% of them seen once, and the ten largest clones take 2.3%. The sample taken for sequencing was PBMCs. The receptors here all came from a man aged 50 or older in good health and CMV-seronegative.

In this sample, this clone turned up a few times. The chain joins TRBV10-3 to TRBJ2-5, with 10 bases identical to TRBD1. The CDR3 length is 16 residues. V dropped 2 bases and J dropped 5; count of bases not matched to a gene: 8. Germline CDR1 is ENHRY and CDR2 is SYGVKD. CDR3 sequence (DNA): TGTGCCATCAGTGAGACCTCGACAGGGGGCATCGAGACCCAGTACTTC. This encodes CAISETSTGGIETQYF.

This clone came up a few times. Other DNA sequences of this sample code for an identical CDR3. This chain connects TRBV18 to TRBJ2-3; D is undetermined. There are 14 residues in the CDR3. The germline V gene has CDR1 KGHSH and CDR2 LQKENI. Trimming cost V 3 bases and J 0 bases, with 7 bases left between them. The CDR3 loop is CASSPTGSTDTQYF. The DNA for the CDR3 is TGTGCCAGCTCACCCACGGGTAGCACAGATACGCAGTATTTT. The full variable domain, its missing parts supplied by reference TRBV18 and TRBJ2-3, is NAGVMQNPRHLVRRRGQEARLRCSPMKGHSHVYWYRQLPEEGLKFMVYLQKENIIDESGMPKERFSAEFPKEGPSILRIQQVVRGDSAAYFCASSPTGSTDTQYFGPGTRLTVL.

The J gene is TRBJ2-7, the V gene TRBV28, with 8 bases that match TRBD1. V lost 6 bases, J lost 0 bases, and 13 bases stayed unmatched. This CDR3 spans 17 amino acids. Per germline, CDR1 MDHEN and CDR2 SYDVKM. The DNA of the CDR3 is TGTGCCAGCAGCAGTCTCCGGGGACAGGAGAGCTCCTACGAGCAGTACTTC. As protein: CASSSLRGQESSYEQYF.

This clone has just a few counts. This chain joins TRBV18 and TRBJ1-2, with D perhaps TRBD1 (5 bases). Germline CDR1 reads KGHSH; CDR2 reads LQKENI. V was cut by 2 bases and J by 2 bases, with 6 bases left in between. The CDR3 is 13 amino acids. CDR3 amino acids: CASSPGGNYGYTF. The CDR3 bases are TGTGCCAGCTCACCAGGGGGGAACTATGGCTACACCTTC.

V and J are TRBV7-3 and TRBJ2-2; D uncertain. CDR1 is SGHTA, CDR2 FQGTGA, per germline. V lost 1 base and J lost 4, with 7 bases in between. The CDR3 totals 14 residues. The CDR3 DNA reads TGTGCCAGCAGCTTAAGCGGAACCACCGGGGAGCTGTTTTTT. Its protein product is CASSLSGTTGELFF.

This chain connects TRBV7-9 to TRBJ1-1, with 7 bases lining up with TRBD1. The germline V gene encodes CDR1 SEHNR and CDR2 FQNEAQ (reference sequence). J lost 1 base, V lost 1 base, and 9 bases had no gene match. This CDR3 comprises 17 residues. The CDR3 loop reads CASSLVSMRQGNTEAFF. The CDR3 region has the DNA TGTGCCAGCAGCTTAGTTAGTATGCGACAGGGGAACACTGAAGCTTTCTTT.

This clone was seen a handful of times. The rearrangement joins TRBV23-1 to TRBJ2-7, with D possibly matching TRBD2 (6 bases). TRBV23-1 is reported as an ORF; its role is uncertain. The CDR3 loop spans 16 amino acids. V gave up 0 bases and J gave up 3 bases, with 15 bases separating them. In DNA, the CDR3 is TGCGCCAGCAGTCAATCCGGGGGAATCCGCTACTACGAGCAGTACTTC. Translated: CASSQSGGIRYYEQYF.

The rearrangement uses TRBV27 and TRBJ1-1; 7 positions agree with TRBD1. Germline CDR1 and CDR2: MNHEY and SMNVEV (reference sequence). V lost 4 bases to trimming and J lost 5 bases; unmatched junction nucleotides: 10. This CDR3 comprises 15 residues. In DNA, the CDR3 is TGTGCCAGCAGTTCATTCTCGACAGGGATTACTGAAGCTTTCTTT. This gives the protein CASSSFSTGITEAFF.

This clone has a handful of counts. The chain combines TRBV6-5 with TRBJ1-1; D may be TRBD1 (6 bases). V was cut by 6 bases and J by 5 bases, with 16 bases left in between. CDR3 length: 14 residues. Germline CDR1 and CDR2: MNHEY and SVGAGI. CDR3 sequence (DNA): TGTGCCAGCAGCCCCATCGGGGGGCGGACTGAAGCTTTCTTT. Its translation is CASSPIGGRTEAFF.

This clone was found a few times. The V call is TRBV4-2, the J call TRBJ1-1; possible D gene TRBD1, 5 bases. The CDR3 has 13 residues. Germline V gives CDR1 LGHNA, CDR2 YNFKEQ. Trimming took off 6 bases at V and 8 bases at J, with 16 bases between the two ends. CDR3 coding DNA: TGTGCCAGCAGGGGGCCACTCGAGTCAGAAGCTTTCTTT. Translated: CASRGPLESEAFF.

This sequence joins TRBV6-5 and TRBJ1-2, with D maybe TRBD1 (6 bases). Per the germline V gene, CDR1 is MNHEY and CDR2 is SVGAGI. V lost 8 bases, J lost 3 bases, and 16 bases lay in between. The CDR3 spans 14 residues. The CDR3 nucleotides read TGTGCCAGCCGGCGAATAGGGGGAGACTATGGCTACACCTTC. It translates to CASRRIGGDYGYTF.

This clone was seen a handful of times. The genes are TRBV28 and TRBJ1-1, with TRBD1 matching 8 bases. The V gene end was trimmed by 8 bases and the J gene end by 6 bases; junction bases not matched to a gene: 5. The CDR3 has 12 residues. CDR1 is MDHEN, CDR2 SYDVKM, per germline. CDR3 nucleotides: TGTGCCAGCCAGGACAGGGCCTCTGAAGCTTTCTTT. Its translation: CASQDRASEAFF.

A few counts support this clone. The CDR3 sequence is CASSSGYEQFF. CDR3 nucleotides: TGTGCCAGCAGTTCGGGGTATGAGCAGTTCTTC. The J gene is TRBJ2-1, the V gene TRBV6-6; the D gene is possibly TRBD2 (5 bases). The germline gives CDR1 MNHNY, CDR2 SVGAGI (reference sequence). V was pared by 4 bases and J by 8 bases, with 6 bases between. The CDR3 is 11 residues long.

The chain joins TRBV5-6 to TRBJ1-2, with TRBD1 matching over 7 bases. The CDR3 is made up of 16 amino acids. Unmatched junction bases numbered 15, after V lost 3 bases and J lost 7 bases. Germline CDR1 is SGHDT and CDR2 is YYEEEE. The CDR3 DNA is TGTGCCAGCAGCTCCGGACCTATACAGGGGTCTGGTGGCTACACCTTC. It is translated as CASSSGPIQGSGGYTF.

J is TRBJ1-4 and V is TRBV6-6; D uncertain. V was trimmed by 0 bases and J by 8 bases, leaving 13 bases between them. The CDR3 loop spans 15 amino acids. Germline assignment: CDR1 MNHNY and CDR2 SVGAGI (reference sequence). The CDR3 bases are TGTGCCAGCAGTTACTCACAGTCGAGTACGGAAAAACTGTTTTTT. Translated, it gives CASSYSQSSTEKLFF.

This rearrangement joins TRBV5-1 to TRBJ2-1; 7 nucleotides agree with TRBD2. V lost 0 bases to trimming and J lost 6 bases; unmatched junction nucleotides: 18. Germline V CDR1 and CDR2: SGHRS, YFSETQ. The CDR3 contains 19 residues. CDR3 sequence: CASSLEPGGALRTSNEQFF. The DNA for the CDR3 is TGCGCCAGCAGCTTGGAGCCGGGGGGAGCCCTTCGAACCTCCAATGAGCAGTTCTTC.

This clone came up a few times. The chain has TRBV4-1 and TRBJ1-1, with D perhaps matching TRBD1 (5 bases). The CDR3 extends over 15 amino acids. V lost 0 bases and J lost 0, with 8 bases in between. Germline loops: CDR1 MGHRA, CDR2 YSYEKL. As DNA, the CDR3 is TGCGCCAGCAGCCAAGATGGGGGGTTGAACACTGAAGCTTTCTTT. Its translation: CASSQDGGLNTEAFF.

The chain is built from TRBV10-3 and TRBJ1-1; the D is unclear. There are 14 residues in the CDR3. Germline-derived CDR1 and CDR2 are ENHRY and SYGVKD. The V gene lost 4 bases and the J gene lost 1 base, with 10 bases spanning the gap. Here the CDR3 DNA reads TGTGCCATCAGTGCCAGTACAGCGAACACTGAAGCTTTCTTT. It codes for CAISASTANTEAFF.